This T cell receptor beta chain was identified in a study of T cells in women clearing cervical HPV infection (dated by TCRdb to 2017 to 2018). About the investigation overall: The cases were 25 to 30 women with histologically confirmed HPV16-related CIN3 or worse, and 2 of these cases were invasive cancers. Cases had a median age of roughly 35 years compared with just over 37 for controls, and baseline characteristics showed no significant differences between the groups. Controls were approximately 25 women whose single incident HPV16 infection cleared within 12 months without precancer or cancer developing. Cases and controls were matched on age within five years and on year of sample collection. This exploratory proof-of-principle case-control study, nested within the Guanacaste HPV Natural History Study in Costa Rica, compared TCR repertoires among women with different cervical HPV16 outcomes. HLA typing was available for only a few women, so HLA type could not be excluded as a confounder. Quality controls consisted of five blinded duplicates per group, for a total of roughly 60 samples made up of about 50 participants and ten or so replicates. Among cases, blood sampling occurred a median of roughly 160 days after lesion detection, with an interquartile range of roughly 85 to 210 days. Case blood was taken at the visit when the lesion was first identified, whereas control blood was taken when infection was no longer detected. In the parent cohort, roughly 10,000 women aged 18 or older were enrolled in Guanacaste, Costa Rica, during about 1993 to 1994 and were followed for roughly seven years.

Every participant had a single incident cervical HPV16 infection, and prevalent HPV16 infections were excluded. Cervical HPV DNA was detected by MY09/MY11 PCR, and genotyping was performed by dot-blot hybridization. About 14 mL of heparinized blood were centrifuged, and the buffy coat was split into aliquots, frozen at -30 degrees C, and then kept at -80 degrees C. QIAGEN kits were used to extract genomic DNA from buffy coat specimens. TCR beta CDR3 regions were amplified by multiplex PCR using the immunoSEQ assay from an average of 1200 ng genomic DNA per sample. To correct primer bias, the assay used a complete synthetic TCR repertoire to set an amplification baseline. The amplicons were sequenced using the Illumina platform. On the authors' methods: Sequences were error-corrected by clustering with frequency ratios and a modified nearest-neighbor algorithm and were then analyzed in the immunoSEQ Analyzer with IMGT gene definitions. At each rarefaction depth, TCR richness and evenness were averaged over 20 rarefaction repeats, and samples with fewer sequences than the depth were excluded. Wilcoxon rank sum tests with FDR correction were used to compare relative abundances of V, D and J genes between the groups. An intraclass correlation of roughly 96% for TCR richness and an average of 76.4% across 66 gene segments were obtained from the blinded duplicates. The source is immuneACCESS, and TCRdb retained only in-frame sequences with V and J called. Part of the clones is not carried over; for the studies checked, unresolved V genes explain less than half of this, and the remainder is unexplained. V, J and clone size derive from that table, while D and trimming were established from the DNA sequence. The table held for this sample gives about 35,000 clones. Roughly 7.2% of the sample comes from the top ten.

Concerning this clone: This clone's antigen is unknown. The read falls 3 residues short of the CDR3 end, and the missing part is taken from the germline J gene.

Taken from the germline V gene, the CDR1 and CDR2 loops are LGHNA and YNFKEQ. From its cysteine to its phenylalanine, the CDR3 spans 13 amino acids. The 30 bases shown cover part of the CDR3, and their frame starts at base 1. The paper's findings and limits, for the study overall: Because of the cross-sectional design, the study could not determine whether the associations came before infection or resulted from infection, and neither effector/memory subsets nor HPV-specific T cells were isolated. Because the number of T cells per sample was unknown, the richness differences could reflect varying T-cell content rather than repertoire biology. CIN3+ cases had significantly higher TCR repertoire richness than controls across sequencing depths, but evenness did not differ between the groups. Lower TRBV6-7 relative abundance was observed in cases than in controls (about 0.099% versus 0.17%; Bonferroni P = 0.0008). Random forest classifiers combining richness and V gene abundances distinguished cases from controls with an estimated AUC of 0.7 to 0.85.

This receptor chain uses TRBV4-2 and TRBJ1-2, with a tentative D gene TRBD1 over 5 matching bases. The sample was blood buffy coat. This clonotype originated in a woman aged 18 to 75 with a cervical HPV16 infection that either progressed to CIN3+ or cleared (not recorded which). The CDR3 protein is CASSLQEARGYTF. CDR3 bases read: TGTGCCAGCAGCTTACAGGAAGCTCGGGGC.